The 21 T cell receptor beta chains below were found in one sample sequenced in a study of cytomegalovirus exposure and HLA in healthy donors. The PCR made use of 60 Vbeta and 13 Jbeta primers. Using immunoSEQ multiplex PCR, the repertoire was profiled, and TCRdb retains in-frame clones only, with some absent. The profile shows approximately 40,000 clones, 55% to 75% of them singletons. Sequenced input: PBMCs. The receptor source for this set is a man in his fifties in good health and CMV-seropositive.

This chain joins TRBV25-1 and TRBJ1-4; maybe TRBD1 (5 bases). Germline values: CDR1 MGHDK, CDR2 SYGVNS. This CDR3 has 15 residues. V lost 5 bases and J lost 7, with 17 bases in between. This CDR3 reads CASSNFDSQSEKLFF. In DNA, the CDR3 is TGTGCCAGCAGTAACTTTGACAGTCAATCTGAAAAACTGTTTTTT.

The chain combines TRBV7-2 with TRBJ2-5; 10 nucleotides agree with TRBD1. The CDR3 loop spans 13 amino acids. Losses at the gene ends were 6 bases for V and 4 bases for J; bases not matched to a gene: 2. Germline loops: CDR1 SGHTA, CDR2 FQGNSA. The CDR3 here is CASRRDRGETQYF. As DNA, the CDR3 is TGTGCCAGCAGACGGGACAGGGGAGAGACCCAGTACTTC. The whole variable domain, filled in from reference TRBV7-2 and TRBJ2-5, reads GAGVSQSPSNKVTEKGKDVELRCDPISGHTALYWYRQSLGQGLEFLIYFQGNSAPDKSGLPSDRFSAERTGGSVSTLTIQRTQQEDSAVYLCASRRDRGETQYFGPGTRLLVL.

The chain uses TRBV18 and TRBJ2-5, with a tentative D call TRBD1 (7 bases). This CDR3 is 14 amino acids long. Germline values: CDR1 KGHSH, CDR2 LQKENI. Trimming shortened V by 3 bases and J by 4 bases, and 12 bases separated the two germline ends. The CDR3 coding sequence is TGTGCCAGCTCACCGCAGGGGGGTCTAGAGACCCAGTACTTC. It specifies CASSPQGGLETQYF. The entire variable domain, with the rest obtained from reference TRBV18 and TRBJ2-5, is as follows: NAGVMQNPRHLVRRRGQEARLRCSPMKGHSHVYWYRQLPEEGLKFMVYLQKENIIDESGMPKERFSAEFPKEGPSILRIQQVVRGDSAAYFCASSPQGGLETQYFGPGTRLLVL.

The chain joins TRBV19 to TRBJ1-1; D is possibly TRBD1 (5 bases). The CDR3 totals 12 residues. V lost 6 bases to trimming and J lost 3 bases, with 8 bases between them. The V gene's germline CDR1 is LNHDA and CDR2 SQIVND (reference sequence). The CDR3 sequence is CASRDTYTEAFF. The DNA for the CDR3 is TGTGCCAGTAGGGACACCTACACTGAAGCTTTCTTT.

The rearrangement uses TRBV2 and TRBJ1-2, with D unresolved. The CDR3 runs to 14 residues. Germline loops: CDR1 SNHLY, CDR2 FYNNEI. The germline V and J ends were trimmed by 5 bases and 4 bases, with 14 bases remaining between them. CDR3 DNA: TGTGCCAGCAGTACCAATACTGGCGGCTATGGCTACACCTTC. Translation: CASSTNTGGYGYTF.

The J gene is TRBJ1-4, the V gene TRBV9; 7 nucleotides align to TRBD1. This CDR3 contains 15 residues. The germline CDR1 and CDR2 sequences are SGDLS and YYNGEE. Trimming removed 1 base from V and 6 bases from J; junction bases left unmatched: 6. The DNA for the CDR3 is TGTGCCAGCAGCGTACTACAGGGGAGATATGAAAAACTGTTTTTT. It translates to CASSVLQGRYEKLFF.

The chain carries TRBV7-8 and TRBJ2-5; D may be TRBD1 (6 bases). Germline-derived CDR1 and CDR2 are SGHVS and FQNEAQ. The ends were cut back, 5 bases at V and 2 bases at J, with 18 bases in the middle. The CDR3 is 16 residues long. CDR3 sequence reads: CASSISGTRSQETQYF. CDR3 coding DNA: TGTGCCAGCAGCATCTCCGGGACAAGAAGTCAAGAGACCCAGTACTTC.

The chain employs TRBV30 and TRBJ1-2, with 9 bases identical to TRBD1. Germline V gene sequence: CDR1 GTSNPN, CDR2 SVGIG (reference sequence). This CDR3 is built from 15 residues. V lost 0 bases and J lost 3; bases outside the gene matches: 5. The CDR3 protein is CAWSVRTGGDYGYTF. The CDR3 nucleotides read TGTGCCTGGAGTGTACGAACAGGGGGCGACTATGGCTACACCTTC.

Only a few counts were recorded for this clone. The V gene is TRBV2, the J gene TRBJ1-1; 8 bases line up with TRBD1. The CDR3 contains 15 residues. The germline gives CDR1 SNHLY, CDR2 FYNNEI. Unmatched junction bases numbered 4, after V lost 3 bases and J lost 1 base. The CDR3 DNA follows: TGTGCCAGCAGTGACGGGGGACAGGCGAACACTGAAGCTTTCTTT. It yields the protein CASSDGGQANTEAFF.

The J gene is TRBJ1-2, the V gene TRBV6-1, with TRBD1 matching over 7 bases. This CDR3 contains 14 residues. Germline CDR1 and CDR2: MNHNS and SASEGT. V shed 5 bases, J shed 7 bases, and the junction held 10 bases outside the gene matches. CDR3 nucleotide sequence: TGTGCCAGCAGTTCTCGGACAGGAGCCGGTGGCTACACCTTC. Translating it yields CASSSRTGAGGYTF.

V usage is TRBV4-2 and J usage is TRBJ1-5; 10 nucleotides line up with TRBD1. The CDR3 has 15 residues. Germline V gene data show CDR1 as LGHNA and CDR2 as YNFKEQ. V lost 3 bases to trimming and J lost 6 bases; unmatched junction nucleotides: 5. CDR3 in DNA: TGTGCCAGCAGCCACGGGACAGGGGCTAGTCAGCCCCAGCATTTT. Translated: CASSHGTGASQPQHF.

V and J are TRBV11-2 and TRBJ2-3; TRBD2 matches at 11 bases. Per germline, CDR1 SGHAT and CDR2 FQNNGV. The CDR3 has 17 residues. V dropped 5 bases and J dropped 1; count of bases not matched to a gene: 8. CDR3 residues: CASSLTFSGGGTDTQYF. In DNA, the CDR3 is TGTGCCAGCAGCCTAACCTTTAGCGGGGGGGGCACAGATACGCAGTATTTT.

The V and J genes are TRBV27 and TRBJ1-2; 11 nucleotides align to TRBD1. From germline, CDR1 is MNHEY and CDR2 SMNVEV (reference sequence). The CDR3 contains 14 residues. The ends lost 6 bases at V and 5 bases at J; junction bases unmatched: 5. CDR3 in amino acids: CASSRGTGGYGYTF. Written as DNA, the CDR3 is TGTGCCAGCAGCCGCGGGACAGGGGGATATGGCTACACCTTC.

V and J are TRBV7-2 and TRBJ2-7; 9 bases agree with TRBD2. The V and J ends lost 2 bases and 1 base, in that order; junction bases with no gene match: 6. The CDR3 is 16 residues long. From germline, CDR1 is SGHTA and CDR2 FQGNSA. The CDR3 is CASSLNLAGISYEQYF. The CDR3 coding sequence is TGTGCCAGCAGCTTAAATCTAGCGGGGATTTCCTACGAGCAGTACTTC.

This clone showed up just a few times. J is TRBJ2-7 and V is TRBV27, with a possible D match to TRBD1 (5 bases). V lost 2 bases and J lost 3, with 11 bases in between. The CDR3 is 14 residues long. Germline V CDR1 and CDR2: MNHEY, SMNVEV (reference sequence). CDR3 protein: CASSLIGQGYEQYF. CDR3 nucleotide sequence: TGTGCCAGCAGTTTAATCGGTCAGGGCTACGAGCAGTACTTC.

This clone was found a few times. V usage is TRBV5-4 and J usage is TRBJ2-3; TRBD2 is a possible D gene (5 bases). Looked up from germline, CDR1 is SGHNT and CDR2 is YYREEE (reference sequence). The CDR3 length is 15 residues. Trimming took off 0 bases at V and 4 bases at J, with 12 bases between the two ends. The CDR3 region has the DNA TGTGCCAGCAGCTTGGCAGGAGGTGTAGCAGATACGCAGTATTTT. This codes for CASSLAGGVADTQYF.

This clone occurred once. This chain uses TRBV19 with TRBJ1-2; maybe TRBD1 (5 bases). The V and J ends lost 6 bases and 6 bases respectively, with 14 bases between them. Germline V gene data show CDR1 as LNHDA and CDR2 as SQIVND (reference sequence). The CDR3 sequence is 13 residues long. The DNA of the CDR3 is TGTGCCAGTAGCGGACATACTCGGAATGGCTACACCTTC. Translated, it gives CASSGHTRNGYTF.

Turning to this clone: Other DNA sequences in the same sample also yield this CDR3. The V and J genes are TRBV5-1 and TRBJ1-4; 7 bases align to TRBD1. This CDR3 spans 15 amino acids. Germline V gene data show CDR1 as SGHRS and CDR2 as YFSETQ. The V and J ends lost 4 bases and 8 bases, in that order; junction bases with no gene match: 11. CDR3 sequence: CASSPNGQVQEKLFF. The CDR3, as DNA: TGCGCCAGCAGCCCCAATGGACAGGTCCAGGAAAAACTGTTTTTT.

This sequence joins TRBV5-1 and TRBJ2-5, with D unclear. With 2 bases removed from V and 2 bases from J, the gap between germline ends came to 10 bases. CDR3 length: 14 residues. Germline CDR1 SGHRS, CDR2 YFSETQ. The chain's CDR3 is CASSLTSSQETQYF. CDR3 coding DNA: TGCGCCAGCAGCTTAACGAGTTCTCAAGAGACCCAGTACTTC. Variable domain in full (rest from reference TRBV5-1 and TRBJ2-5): KAGVTQTPRYLIKTRGQQVTLSCSPISGHRSVSWYQQTPGQGLQFLFEYFSETQRNKGNFPGRFSGRQFSNSRSEMNVSTLELGDSALYLCASSLTSSQETQYFGPGTRLLVL.

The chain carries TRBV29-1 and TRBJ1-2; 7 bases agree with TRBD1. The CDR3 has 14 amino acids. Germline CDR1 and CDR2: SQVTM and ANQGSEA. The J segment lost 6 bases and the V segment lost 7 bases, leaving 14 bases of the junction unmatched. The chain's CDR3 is CSATGSKLGDGYTF. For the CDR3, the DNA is TGCAGCGCGACAGGGAGTAAGCTCGGGGATGGCTACACCTTC.

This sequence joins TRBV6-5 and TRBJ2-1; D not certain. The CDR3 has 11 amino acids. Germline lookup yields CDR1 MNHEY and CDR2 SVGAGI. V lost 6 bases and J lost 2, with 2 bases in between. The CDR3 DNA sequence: TGTGCCAGCAGCACCTACAATGAGCAGTTCTTC. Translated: CASSTYNEQFF.